What follows are 4 T cell receptor beta chains derived from one specimen sequenced in a study of T cells in women clearing cervical HPV infection. Sequencing was performed with immunoSEQ multiplex PCR; in TCRdb, only in-frame clones are kept and a portion is missing. The table lists about 35,000 clones, with roughly 1.6% in the top ten. Specimen: blood buffy coat. The receptors stem from a woman between 18 and 69 years old with a cervical HPV16 infection that either progressed to CIN3+ or cleared (not recorded which).

CDR3 loop: CASSSTRPYGYTF. CDR3 DNA (partial): TGTGCCAGCAGCTCCACGAGGCCCTATGGC. The gene calls are TRBV7-2 and TRBJ1-2; D ambiguous. The CDR3 end is not reached by the read, which stops 3 residues before it; the germline J gene fills it in. Trimming removed 4 bases at V and 4 bases at J, with 10 bases between. CDR1 is SGHTA and CDR2 is FQGNSA in the germline V gene. The length of the CDR3 is 13 residues.

Comments on this clone: The CDR3 end lies 3 residues beyond the end of the read and is filled in from the germline J gene. The rearrangement links TRBV19 to TRBJ2-2, with a tentative D call TRBD1 (6 bases). V gave up 3 bases and J gave up 2 bases, with 10 bases separating them. CDR3 length: 15 residues. Germline CDR1 LNHDA, CDR2 SQIVND (reference sequence). The CDR3 is CASSMTGLNTGELFF. CDR3 DNA (partial): TGTGCCAGTAGTATGACAGGATTAAACACCGGGGAG.

Turning to this clone: The CDR3 end is not reached by the read, which stops 3 residues before it; the germline J gene fills it in. The chain is built from TRBV2 and TRBJ2-3; unclear D gene. Germline assignment: CDR1 SNHLY and CDR2 FYNNEI. The CDR3 runs 12 residues. CDR3: CASMGHSEAQYF. The covered CDR3 bases are TGTGCCAGCATGGGCCATTCAGAGGCG.

About this clone: The sequenced fragment ends 3 residues before the CDR3 boundary, so the rest is inferred from the germline J gene. V is TRBV18 and J is TRBJ1-1; 8 nucleotides match TRBD1. This CDR3 spans 15 amino acids. Germline assignment: CDR1 KGHSH and CDR2 LQKENI. CDR3 DNA (partial): TGTGCCAGCTCATCTCGACAGGGGCATACAGATACG. Translation gives CASSSRQGHTDT. The entire CDR3 protein reads CASSSRQGHTDTAFF.